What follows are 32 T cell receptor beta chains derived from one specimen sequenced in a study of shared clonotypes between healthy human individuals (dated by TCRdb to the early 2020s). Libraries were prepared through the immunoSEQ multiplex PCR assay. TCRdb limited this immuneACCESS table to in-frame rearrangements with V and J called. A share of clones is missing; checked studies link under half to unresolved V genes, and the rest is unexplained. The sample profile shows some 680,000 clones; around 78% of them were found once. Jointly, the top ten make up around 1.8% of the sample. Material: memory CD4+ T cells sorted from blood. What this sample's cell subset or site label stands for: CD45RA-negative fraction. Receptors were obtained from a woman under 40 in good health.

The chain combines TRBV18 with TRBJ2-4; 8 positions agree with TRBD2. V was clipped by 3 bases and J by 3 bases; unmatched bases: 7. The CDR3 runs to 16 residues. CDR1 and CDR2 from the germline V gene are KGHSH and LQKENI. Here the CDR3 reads CASSPLTGGSKNIQYF. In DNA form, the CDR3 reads TGTGCCAGCTCACCCCTTACGGGAGGGAGCAAAAACATTCAGTACTTC.

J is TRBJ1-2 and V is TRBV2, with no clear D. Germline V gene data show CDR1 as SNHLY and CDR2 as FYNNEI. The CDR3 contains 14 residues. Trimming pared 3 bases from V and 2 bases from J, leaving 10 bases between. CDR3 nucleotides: TGTGCCAGCAGTGAGATGACGGGGAACTATGGCTACACCTTC. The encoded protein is CASSEMTGNYGYTF.

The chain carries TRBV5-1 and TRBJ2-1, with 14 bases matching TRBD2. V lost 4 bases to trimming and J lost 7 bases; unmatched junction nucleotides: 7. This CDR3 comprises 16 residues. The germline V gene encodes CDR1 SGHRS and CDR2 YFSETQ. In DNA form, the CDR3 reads TGCGCCAGCAGCGGGGGGACTAGCGGGAGTAGTAATGAGCAGTTCTTC. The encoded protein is CASSGGTSGSSNEQFF.

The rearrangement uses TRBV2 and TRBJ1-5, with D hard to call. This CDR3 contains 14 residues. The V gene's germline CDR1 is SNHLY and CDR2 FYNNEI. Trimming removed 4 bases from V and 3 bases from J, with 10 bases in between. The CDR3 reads CASSVSRNNQPQHF. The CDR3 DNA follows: TGTGCCAGCAGTGTTTCCAGGAACAATCAGCCCCAGCATTTT.

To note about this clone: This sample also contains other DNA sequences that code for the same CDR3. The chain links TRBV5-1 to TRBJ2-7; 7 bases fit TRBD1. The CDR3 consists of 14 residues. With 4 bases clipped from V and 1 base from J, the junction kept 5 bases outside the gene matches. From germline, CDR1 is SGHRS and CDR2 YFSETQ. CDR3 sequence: CASSPDRVSYEQYF. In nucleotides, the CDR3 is TGCGCCAGCAGCCCCGACAGGGTTTCCTACGAGCAGTACTTC. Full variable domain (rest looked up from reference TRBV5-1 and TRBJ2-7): KAGVTQTPRYLIKTRGQQVTLSCSPISGHRSVSWYQQTPGQGLQFLFEYFSETQRNKGNFPGRFSGRQFSNSRSEMNVSTLELGDSALYLCASSPDRVSYEQYFGPGTRLTVT.

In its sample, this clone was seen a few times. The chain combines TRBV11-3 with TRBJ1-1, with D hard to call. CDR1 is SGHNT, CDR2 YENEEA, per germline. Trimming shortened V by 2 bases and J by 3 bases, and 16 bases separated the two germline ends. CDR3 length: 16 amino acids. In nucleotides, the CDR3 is TGTGCCAGCAGCTTACTTGGGTTACCTTGGGACACTGAAGCTTTCTTT. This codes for CASSLLGLPWDTEAFF.

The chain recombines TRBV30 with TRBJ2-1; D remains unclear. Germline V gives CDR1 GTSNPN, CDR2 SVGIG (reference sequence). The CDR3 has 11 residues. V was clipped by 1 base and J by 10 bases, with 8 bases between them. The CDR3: CAWSGTMEQFF. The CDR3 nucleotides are TGTGCCTGGAGTGGAACAATGGAGCAGTTCTTC.

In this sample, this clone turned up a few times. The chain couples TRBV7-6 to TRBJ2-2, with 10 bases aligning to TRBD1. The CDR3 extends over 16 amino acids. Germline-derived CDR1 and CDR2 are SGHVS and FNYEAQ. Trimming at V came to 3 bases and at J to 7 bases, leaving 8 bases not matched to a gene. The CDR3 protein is CASSFRDRGLGGELFF. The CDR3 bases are TGTGCCAGCAGCTTCCGGGACAGGGGTTTAGGCGGGGAGCTGTTTTTT.

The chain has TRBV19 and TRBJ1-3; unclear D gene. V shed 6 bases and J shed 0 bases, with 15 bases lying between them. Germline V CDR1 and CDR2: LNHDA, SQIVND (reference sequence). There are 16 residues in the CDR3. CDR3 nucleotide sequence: TGTGCCAGTAGGGACCACGCGGGTGTCTCTGGAAACACCATATATTTT. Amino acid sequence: CASRDHAGVSGNTIYF.

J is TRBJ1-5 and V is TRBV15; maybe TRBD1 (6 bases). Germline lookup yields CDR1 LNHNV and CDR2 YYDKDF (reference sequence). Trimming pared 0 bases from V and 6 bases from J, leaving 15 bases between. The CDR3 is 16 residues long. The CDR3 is CATSRDGHRDGQPQHF. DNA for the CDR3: TGTGCCACCAGCAGAGATGGGCACAGGGACGGTCAGCCCCAGCATTTT.

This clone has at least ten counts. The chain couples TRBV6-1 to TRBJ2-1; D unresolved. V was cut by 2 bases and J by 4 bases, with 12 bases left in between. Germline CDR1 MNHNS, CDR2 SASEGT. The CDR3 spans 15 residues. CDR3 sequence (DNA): TGTGCCAGCAGTGAATCAGGAGTCCAATACAATGAGCAGTTCTTC. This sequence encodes CASSESGVQYNEQFF.

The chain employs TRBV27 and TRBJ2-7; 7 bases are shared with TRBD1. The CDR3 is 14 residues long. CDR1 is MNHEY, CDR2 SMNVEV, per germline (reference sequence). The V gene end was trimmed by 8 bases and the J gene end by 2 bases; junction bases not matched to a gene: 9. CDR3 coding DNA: TGTGCCAGCGGAACTACAGGGGAACCCTACGAGCAGTACTTC. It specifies CASGTTGEPYEQYF.

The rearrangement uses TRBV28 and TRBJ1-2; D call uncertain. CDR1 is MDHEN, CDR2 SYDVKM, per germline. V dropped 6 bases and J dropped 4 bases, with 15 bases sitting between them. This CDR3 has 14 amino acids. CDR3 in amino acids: CASSPRAASYGYTF. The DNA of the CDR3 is TGTGCCAGCAGCCCCCGAGCAGCTAGCTATGGCTACACCTTC.

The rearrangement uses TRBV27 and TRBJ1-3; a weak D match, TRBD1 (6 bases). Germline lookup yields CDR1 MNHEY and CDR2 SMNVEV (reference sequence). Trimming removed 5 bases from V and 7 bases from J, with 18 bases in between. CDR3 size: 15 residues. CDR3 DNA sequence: TGTGCCAGCAGTCATCAGGGGACCCTCGGGAACACCATATATTTT. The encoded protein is CASSHQGTLGNTIYF.

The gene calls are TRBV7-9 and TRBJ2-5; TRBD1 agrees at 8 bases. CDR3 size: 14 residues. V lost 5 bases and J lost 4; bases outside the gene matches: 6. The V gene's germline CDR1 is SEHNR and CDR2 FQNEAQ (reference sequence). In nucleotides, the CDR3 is TGTGCCAGCAGCCCAGGGACAGGAGTAGAGACCCAGTACTTC. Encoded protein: CASSPGTGVETQYF. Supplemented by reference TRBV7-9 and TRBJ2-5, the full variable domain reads DTGVSQNPRHKITKRGQNVTFRCDPISEHNRLYWYRQTLGQGPEFLTYFQNEAQLEKSRLLSDRFSAERPKGSFSTLEIQRTEQGDSAMYLCASSPGTGVETQYFGPGTRLLVL.

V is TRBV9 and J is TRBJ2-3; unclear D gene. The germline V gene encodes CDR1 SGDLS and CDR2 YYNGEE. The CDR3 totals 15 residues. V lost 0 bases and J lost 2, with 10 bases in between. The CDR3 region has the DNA TGTGCCAGCAGCGTAGCACCCTCATACACAGATACGCAGTATTTT. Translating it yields CASSVAPSYTDTQYF.

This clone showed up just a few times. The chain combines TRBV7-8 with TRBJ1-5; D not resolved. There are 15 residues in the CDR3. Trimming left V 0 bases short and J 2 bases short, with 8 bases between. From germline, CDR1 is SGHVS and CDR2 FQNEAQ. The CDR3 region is CASSLALTGNQPQHF. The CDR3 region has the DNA TGTGCCAGCAGCTTAGCGTTAACAGGCAATCAGCCCCAGCATTTT.

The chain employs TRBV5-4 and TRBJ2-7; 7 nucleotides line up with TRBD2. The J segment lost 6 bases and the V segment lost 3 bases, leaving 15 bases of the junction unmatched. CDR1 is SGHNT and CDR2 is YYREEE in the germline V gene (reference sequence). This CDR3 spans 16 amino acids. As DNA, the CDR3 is TGTGCCAGCAGCTCACCAACTCGACTAGCACCCACCGAGCAGTACTTC. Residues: CASSSPTRLAPTEQYF.

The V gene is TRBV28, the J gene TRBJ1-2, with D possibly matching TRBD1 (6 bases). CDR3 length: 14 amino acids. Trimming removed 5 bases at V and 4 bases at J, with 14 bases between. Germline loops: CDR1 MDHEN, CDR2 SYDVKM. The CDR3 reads CASSVGGQGYGYTF. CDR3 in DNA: TGTGCCAGCAGTGTAGGGGGGCAGGGCTATGGCTACACCTTC.

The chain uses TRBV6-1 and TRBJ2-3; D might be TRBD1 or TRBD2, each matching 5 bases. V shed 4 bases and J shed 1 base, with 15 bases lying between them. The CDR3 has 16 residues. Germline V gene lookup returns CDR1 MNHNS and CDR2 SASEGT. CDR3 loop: CASSARGPGGTDTQYF. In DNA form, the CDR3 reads TGTGCCAGCAGTGCCCGGGGACCCGGAGGCACAGATACGCAGTATTTT.

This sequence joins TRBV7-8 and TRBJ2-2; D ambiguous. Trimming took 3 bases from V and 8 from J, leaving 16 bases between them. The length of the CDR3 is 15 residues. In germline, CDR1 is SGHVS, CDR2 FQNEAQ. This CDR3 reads CASSFSYLKAGELFF. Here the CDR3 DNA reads TGTGCCAGCAGCTTTAGTTACTTAAAGGCGGGGGAGCTGTTTTTT.

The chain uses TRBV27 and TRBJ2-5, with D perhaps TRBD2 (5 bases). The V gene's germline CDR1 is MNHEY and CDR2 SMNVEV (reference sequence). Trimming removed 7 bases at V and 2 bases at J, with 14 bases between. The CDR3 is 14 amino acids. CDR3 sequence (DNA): TGTGCCAGCAAGCTTCGGACTTCACAAGAGACCCAGTACTTC. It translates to CASKLRTSQETQYF.

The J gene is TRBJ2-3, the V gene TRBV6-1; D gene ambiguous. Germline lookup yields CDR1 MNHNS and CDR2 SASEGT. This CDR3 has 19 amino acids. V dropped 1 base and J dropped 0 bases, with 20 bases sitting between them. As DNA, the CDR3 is TGTGCCAGCAGTGAAGTGGTTGGGATGGCCGGATCTAGCACAGATACGCAGTATTTT. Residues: CASSEVVGMAGSSTDTQYF.

The CDR3 nucleotides read TGTGCCAGCAGTTACTCAGACAGGGGAACTGAAGCTTTCTTT. Protein sequence: CASSYSDRGTEAFF. The genes are TRBV6-5 and TRBJ1-1; the match to TRBD1 covers 8 bases. The length of the CDR3 is 14 residues. The germline CDR1 and CDR2 sequences are MNHEY and SVGAGI. Germline trimming cut 0 bases from V and 5 bases from J; bases unmatched to any gene: 2.

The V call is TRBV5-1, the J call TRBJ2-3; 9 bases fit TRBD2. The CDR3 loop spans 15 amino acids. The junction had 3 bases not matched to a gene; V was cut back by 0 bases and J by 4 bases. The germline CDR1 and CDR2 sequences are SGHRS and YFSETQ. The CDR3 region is CASSLASSGADTQYF. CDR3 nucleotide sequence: TGCGCCAGCAGCTTGGCGTCTAGCGGGGCAGATACGCAGTATTTT.

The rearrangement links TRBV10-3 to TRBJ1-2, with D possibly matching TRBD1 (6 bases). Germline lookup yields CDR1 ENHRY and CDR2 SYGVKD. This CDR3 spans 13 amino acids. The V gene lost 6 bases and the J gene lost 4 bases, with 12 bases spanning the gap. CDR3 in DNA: TGTGCCATCAGGCCAGGGGAGGCCTATGGCTACACCTTC. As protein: CAIRPGEAYGYTF.

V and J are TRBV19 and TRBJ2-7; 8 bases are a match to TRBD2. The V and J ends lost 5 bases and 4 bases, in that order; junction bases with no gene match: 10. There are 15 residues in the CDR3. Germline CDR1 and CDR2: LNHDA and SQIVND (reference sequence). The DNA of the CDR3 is TGTGCCAGTAGTGGAATCGGGAGGGCTGGTTACGAGCAGTACTTC. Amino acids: CASSGIGRAGYEQYF.

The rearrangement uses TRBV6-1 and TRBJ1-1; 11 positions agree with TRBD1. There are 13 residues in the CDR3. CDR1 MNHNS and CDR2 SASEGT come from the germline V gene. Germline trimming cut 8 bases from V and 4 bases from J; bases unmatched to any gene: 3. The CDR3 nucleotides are TGTGCCAGCGGGACAGGGGGTGGCACTGAAGCTTTCTTT. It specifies CASGTGGGTEAFF.

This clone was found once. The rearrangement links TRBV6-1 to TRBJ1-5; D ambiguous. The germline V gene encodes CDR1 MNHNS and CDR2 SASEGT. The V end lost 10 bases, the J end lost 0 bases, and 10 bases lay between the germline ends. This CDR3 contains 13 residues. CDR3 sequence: CATADYSNQPQHF. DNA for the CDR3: TGTGCCACTGCGGATTATAGCAATCAGCCCCAGCATTTT.

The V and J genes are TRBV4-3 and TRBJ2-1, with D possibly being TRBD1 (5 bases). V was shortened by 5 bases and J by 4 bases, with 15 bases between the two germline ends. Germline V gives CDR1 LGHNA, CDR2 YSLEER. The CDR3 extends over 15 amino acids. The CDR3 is CASSSDSNGYNEQFF. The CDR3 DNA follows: TGCGCCAGCAGCTCCGACAGTAACGGTTACAATGAGCAGTTCTTC.

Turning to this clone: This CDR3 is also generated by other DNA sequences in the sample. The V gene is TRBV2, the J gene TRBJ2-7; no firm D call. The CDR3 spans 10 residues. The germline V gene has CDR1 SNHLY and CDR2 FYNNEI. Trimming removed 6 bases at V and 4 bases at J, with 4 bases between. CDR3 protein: CASRRYEQYF. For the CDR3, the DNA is TGTGCCAGCAGGCGGTACGAGCAGTACTTC. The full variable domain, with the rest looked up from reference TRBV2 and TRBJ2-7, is EPEVTQTPSHQVTQMGQEVILRCVPISNHLYFYWYRQILGQKVEFLVSFYNNEISEKSEIFDDQFSVERPDGSNFTLKIRSTKLEDSAMYFCASRRYEQYFGPGTRLTVT.

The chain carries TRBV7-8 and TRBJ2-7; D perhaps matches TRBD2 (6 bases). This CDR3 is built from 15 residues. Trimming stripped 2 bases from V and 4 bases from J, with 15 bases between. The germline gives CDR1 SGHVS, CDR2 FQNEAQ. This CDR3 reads CASSLIPGEGYEQYF. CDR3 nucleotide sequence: TGTGCCAGCAGCTTAATTCCGGGAGAAGGTTACGAGCAGTACTTC.